The following is a T cell receptor beta chain sequence with its context. Germline lookup yields CDR1 MNHNY and CDR2 SVGAGI (reference sequence). The ends lost 2 bases at V and 4 bases at J; junction bases unmatched: 4. The CDR3 length is 14 residues. The source of the sample is a study of blood T cell repertoires in COVID-19. Study-wide context: Sites in the United States, Italy and Spain provided acute and convalescent COVID-19 samples.

As handled by the study authors: Reference gene primer amplification gave nucleated cell count estimates. Clones were read by immunoSEQ multiplex PCR, and TCRdb kept only the in-frame ones, dropping some. That table furnishes V, J and clone size, whereas the DNA furnished D and trimming. The sample holds 650,000 to 800,000 clones, around 89% seen once. Sequenced sample: peripheral blood. This rearrangement joins TRBV6-6 to TRBJ1-2; TRBD1 aligns across 7 bases. The source of this sequence is a woman aged 18-29 years with acute or convalescent COVID-19. CDR3 coding DNA: TGTGCCAGCAGTTACCGCGCAGGGGGCTATGGCTACACCTTC. Translation gives CASSYRAGGYGYTF.